This TCR beta chain was sequenced during a study of OX40 agonist ivuxolimab in advanced cancers. Comments on this clone: Other DNA variants within this sample encode the same CDR3.

This CDR3 region has 15 residues. Germline CDR1 and CDR2: LNHDA and SQIVND (reference sequence). V lost 8 bases, J lost 5 bases, and 22 bases lay in between. Peripheral blood came from all dose cohorts at three timepoints. Assay used: immunoSEQ multiplex PCR; TCRdb lists only in-frame clones, some missing. The sample carries some 46,000 clones, 70% to 90% recorded once. The chain employs TRBV19 and TRBJ2-7; D assignment may be TRBD1 or TRBD2 (7 bases each). This clonotype was obtained from an adult with an advanced solid tumor such as melanoma, head and neck, liver or kidney cancer. The specimen was CD4+ or CD8+ T cells sorted from blood, collected in a trial of the OX40 agonist ivuxolimab. The CDR3 region is CASRAPGEGAHEQYF. DNA of the CDR3: TGTGCCAGTCGGGCCCCGGGGGAGGGGGCCCACGAGCAGTACTTC.